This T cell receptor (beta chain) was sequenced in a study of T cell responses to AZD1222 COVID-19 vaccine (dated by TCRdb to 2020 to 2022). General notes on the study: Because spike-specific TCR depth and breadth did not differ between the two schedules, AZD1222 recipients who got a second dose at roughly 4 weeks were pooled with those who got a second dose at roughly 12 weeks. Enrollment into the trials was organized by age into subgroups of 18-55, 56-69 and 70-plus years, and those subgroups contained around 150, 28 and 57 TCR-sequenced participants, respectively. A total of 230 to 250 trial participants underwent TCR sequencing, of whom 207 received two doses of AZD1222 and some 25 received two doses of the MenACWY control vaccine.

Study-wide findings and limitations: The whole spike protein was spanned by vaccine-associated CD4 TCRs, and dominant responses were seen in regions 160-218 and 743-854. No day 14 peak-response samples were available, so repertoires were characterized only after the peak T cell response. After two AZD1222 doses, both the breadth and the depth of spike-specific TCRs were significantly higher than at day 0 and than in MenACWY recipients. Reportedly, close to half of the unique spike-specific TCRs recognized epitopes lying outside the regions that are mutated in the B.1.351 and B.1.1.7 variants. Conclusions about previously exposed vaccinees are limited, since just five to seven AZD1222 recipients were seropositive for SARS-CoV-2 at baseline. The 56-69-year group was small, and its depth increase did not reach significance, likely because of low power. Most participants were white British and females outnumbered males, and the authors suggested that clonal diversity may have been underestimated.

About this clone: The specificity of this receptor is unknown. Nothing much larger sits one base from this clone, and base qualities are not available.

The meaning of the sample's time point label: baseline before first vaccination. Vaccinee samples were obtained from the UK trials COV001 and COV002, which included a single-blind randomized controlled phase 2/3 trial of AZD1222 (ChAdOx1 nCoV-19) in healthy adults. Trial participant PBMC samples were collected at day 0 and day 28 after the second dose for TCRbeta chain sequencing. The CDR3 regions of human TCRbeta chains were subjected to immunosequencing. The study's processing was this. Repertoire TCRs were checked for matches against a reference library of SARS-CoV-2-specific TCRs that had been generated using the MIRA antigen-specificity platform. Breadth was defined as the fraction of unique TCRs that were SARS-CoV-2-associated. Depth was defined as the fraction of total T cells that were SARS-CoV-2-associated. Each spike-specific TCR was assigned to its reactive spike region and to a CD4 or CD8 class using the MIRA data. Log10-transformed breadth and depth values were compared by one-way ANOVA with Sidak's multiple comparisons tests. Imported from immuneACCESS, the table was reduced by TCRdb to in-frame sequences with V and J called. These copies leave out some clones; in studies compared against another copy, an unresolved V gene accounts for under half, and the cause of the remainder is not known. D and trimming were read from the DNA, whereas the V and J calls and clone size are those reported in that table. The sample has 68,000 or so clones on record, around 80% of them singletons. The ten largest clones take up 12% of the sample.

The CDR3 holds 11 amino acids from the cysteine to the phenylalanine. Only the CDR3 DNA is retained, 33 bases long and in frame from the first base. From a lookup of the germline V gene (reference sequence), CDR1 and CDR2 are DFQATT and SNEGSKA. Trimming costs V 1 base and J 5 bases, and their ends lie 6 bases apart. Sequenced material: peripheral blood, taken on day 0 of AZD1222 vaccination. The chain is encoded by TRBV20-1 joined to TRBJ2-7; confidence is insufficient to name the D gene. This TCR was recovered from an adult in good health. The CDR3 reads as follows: CSARADHEQYF. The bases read TGCAGTGCTAGAGCCGACCACGAGCAGTACTTC.